This TCR beta chain was captured in a study of T cell responses to AZD1222 COVID-19 vaccine. Study-level points and caveats: White British people made up most donors, females outnumbered males, and clonal diversity was possibly underestimated. Of the AZD1222 recipients, only five or six were seropositive at baseline. Spike-specific TCR breadth and depth grew following two AZD1222 doses.

Notes on this clone: What it binds is not known.

The table came from immunoSEQ multiplex PCR; TCRdb's copy has only in-frame clones and leaves some out. The sample holds over 120,000 clones, approximately 85% seen once. Trimming took 4 bases from V and 3 from J, leaving 10 bases between them. The CDR3 is 13 residues long. Looked up from germline, CDR1 is SGHKS and CDR2 is YYEKEE (reference sequence). V usage is TRBV5-5 and J usage is TRBJ1-1; the D gene is possibly TRBD1 (6 bases). The sequencing used peripheral blood, collected on day 0 of AZD1222 vaccination. The source of this sequence is an adult in good health. CDR3: CASSLKGDTEAFF. In nucleotides, the CDR3 is TGTGCCAGCAGCCTGAAGGGGGACACTGAAGCTTTCTTT.